This T cell receptor beta chain was identified in a study of T cell repertoires in cytomegalovirus infection (dated by TCRdb to the late 2010s). In the study overall: The HLA type of each donor mattered for the analysis, because public TCR beta signatures pointed to carriage of CMV infection along with the matching HLA type.

The run used an Illumina HiSeq 1500. The public reads were reprocessed in TCRdb via fastp at Q25 and MiXCR, keeping in-frame beta chains. Under each unique CDR3 protein, matching rows form one entry showing the most common genes and DNA. This sample is represented by fewer than 550,000 distinct CDR3 sequences; 15% to 20% of them were singletons. The ten largest clones represent 20% to 30% of the sample. The paper as a whole reports these results and caveats: The ex vivo response was dominated by HLA-C-restricted CMV-specific TCR beta clonotypes, and the single most frequent clonotype in two of eight donors was supplied by these HLA-C-restricted clonotypes. In both this cohort and an independent approximately 350-donor cohort, the cumulative frequency of public TCR beta family members distinguished carriers of CMV infection plus the relevant HLA type.

Note on this clonotype: Its target antigen remains unknown. There are no base qualities to consult, and no much larger clone falls within one base.

The sample taken for sequencing was CD8+ T cells from PBMCs. The clonotype was recovered from a human donor in good health (CMV status not recorded). Some clones in this sample may be carry-over from other donors' samples.

CDR3 region: CASSAPGGEEETQYF. The DNA sequence is TGTGCCAGCAGCGCCCCAGGGGGCGAGGAAGAGACCCAGTACTTC. The chain was built from TRBV9 and TRBJ2-5, with 8 bases matching TRBD1. The V end gives up 3 bases and the J end 3 bases, leaving 7 bases in the junction not matched to a gene. Including cysteine and phenylalanine, the CDR3 has 15 amino acids. Only the CDR3 DNA stays, 45 bases, in frame from base 1. The germline V gene provides CDR1 SGDLS and CDR2 YYNGEE. Joined to the reference TRBV9 and TRBJ2-5 proteins, this CDR3 gives the full variable domain: DSGVTQTPKHLITATGQRVTLRCSPRSGDLSVYWYQQSLDQGLQFLIQYYNGEERAKGNILERFSAQQFPDLHSELNLSSLELGDSALYFCASSAPGGEEETQYFGPGTRLLVL.